These 15 T cell receptor beta chains originate from one sample sequenced in a study of T cells in Graves' hyperthyroidism and ophthalmopathy. Using RNA transcripts as the source, TCR beta CDR3 regions were amplified. Researchers ran a first-round RT-PCR on the TCR CDR3 using the HTBI primer set. One entry per CDR3 protein results from TCRdb running MiXCR on the multiplex PCR reads. Here the sample spans about 550,000 distinct CDR3 sequences, roughly 20% being singletons. The source material was blood. The receptors shown here come from a young man with Graves' hyperthyroidism.

In its sample, this clonotype was seen many times. The J gene is TRBJ1-1, the V gene TRBV18; no definite D call. V was trimmed by 8 bases and J by 0 bases, leaving 7 bases between them. The CDR3 consists of 12 residues. Germline values: CDR1 KGHSH, CDR2 LQKENI. CDR3 nucleotides: TGTGCCAGCAGCCAGTTGAACACTGAAGCTTTCTTT. Its translation: CASSQLNTEAFF.

This chain uses TRBV27 with TRBJ1-2, with D hard to call. Germline V CDR1 and CDR2: MNHEY, SMNVEV (reference sequence). Trimming left V 6 bases short and J 1 base short, with 18 bases between. CDR3 length equals 16 residues. CDR3 sequence reads: CASRAGGGRSNYGYTF. CDR3 nucleotides: TGTGCCAGCAGAGCAGGCGGAGGGAGAAGTAACTATGGCTACACCTTC.

This clonotype was counted at least ten times. This sequence joins TRBV5-1 and TRBJ1-1; 8 nucleotides line up with TRBD1. V lost 5 bases and J lost 5; bases outside the gene matches: 14. This CDR3 region has 16 residues. The germline gives CDR1 SGHRS, CDR2 YFSETQ. The CDR3 region has the DNA TGCGCCAGCAGACAGCCGTCAGGGGGCGCGAGAACTGAAGCTTTCTTT. Amino acid sequence: CASRQPSGGARTEAFF.

This clonotype was counted once. This chain uses TRBV6-1 with TRBJ1-2; no clear D. The V gene lost 7 bases and the J gene lost 0 bases, with 15 bases spanning the gap. The CDR3 has 15 amino acids. Germline-derived CDR1 and CDR2 are MNHNS and SASEGT. CDR3 in amino acids: CASIPGGSANYGYTF. DNA for the CDR3: TGTGCCAGCATCCCAGGAGGGTCAGCTAACTATGGCTACACCTTC.

This clonotype was seen at least ten times. The chain joins TRBV6-1 to TRBJ1-1; 9 positions agree with TRBD1. Per germline, CDR1 MNHNS and CDR2 SASEGT. V lost 5 bases, J lost 1 base, and 8 bases stayed unmatched. CDR3 size: 16 residues. The CDR3 is CASSLGQGISNTEAFF. The DNA for the CDR3 is TGTGCCAGCAGTCTCGGACAGGGGATTTCGAACACTGAAGCTTTCTTT.

The chain employs TRBV6-1 and TRBJ2-5, with 9 bases aligning to TRBD1. The V segment lost 6 bases and the J segment 2 bases; nucleotides outside the gene matches: 7. Germline assignment: CDR1 MNHNS and CDR2 SASEGT. The CDR3 runs to 15 residues. This CDR3 is CASSVPGQGQETQYF. Here the CDR3 DNA reads TGTGCCAGCAGCGTCCCGGGACAGGGACAAGAGACCCAGTACTTC.

This clonotype came up many times. This rearrangement joins TRBV12-3 or TRBV12-4 to TRBJ1-1, with 7 bases matching TRBD1. The CDR3 runs to 11 residues. V was clipped by 8 bases and J by 8 bases; unmatched bases: 5. The chain's CDR3 is CASAQGGEAFF. The CDR3 DNA reads as TGTGCCAGCGCCCAGGGGGGGGAAGCTTTCTTT.

This clonotype was observed at least ten times. In nucleotides, the CDR3 is TGTGCCACAACGGGACAGCCTCCCTACGAGCAGTACTTC. It encodes CATTGQPPYEQYF. The V call is TRBV28, the J call TRBJ2-7; 7 bases agree with TRBD1. The length of the CDR3 is 13 residues. Germline V lookup: CDR1 MDHEN, CDR2 SYDVKM. V gave up 10 bases and J gave up 2 bases; unmatched junction bases: 8.

This clonotype was found many times. V usage is TRBV20-1 and J usage is TRBJ1-1; D ambiguous. The CDR3 loop spans 13 amino acids. Germline CDR1 reads DFQATT; CDR2 reads SNEGSKA (reference sequence). V was pared by 5 bases and J by 1 base, with 11 bases between. CDR3 DNA sequence: TGCAGTGCTGTCGGTCCTTGGAACACTGAAGCTTTCTTT. This gives the protein CSAVGPWNTEAFF.

This clonotype was seen repeatedly, ten times or more. V is TRBV12-3 or TRBV12-4 and J is TRBJ2-2; tentative D call: TRBD2 (5 bases). The CDR3 extends over 14 amino acids. Trimming took 5 bases from V and 3 from J, leaving 10 bases between them. Here the CDR3 reads CASSPQDYTGELFF. CDR3 bases: TGTGCCAGCAGTCCTCAGGACTACACCGGGGAGCTGTTTTTT.

This clonotype was detected a few times. This rearrangement joins TRBV6-2 or TRBV6-3 to TRBJ1-5; D ambiguous. Germline loops: CDR1 MNHEY, CDR2 SVGEGT. The ends were cut back, 3 bases at V and 7 bases at J, with 7 bases in the middle. CDR3 length: 12 residues. CDR3 in amino acids: CASSYWGQPQHF. The CDR3 DNA reads as TGTGCCAGCAGTTATTGGGGACAGCCCCAGCATTTT.

As to this clonotype: A read error may be the cause here, since a much bigger clone is one base away. The chain carries TRBV12-3 or TRBV12-4 and TRBJ2-2, with 9 positions matching TRBD1. This CDR3 contains 15 residues. CDR3 nucleotides: TGTGCCAGCAGTTTACGACAGGGGGATTACGGGGAGCTGTGTTTT. Residues: CASSLRQGDYGELCF.

In the case of this clonotype: A much larger clone sits a single nucleotide away, making a read error possible. The genes are TRBV7-2 and TRBJ2-2, with a weak D call TRBD2 (6 bases). Per germline, CDR1 SGHTA and CDR2 FQGNSA. This CDR3 is built from 13 residues. The CDR3 nucleotides are TGTGCCAGCAGCTCGTCCGGGTGGAGGGAGCTGTGTTTT. Translation: CASSSSGWRELCF.

This clonotype was seen many times. The CDR3 region is CASRQDRKNGYTF. The DNA for the CDR3 is TGTGCCAGCAGACAAGACAGAAAGAATGGCTACACCTTC. The chain combines TRBV6-1 with TRBJ1-2, with a possible D match to TRBD1 (5 bases). V lost 6 bases and J lost 6, with 14 bases in between. Germline CDR1 and CDR2: MNHNS and SASEGT. This CDR3 has 13 residues.

This clonotype was seen repeatedly, ten times or more. V gene TRBV30 combines with J gene TRBJ2-2; no clear D. The CDR3 length is 12 residues. V lost 4 bases and J 3 bases, leaving 6 bases between the germline ends. Germline CDR1 and CDR2: GTSNPN and SVGIG (reference sequence). The CDR3 region is CAWIPDTGELFF. The DNA for the CDR3 is TGTGCCTGGATCCCCGACACCGGGGAGCTGTTTTTT.